These T cell receptor beta chains were read from a single sample in a study of T cell repertoires in cytomegalovirus infection. These TCRs' antigens remain unknown. TCRdb reprocessed the reads with MiXCR, giving one entry per CDR3 protein. The profile shows roughly 500,000 distinct CDR3 sequences, about 39% of them singletons. Sequencing was performed on cultured PBMCs, taken from culture after CMV antigen stimulation. These receptors originate from a human donor in good health (CMV status not recorded). Some clones in this sample may be carry-over from other donors' samples. CDR3s include the opening cysteine and the closing phenylalanine or tryptophan. Fields, in order: D gene, clone size, J gene, V gene, CDR3 protein, CDR3 DNA. The D gene is left open where the match is weak. A row's size may be missing; if present it is once, few, many or a size class.

D: -
size: -
J: TRBJ2-7
V: TRBV6-2/TRBV6-3
CDR3: CASRPGSVGSYEQYF
DNA: TGTGCCAGCAGGCCGGGGTCGGTGGGCTCCTACGAGCAGTACTTC

D: -
size: -
J: TRBJ2-7
V: TRBV18
CDR3: CASSPESGFSYEQYF
DNA: TGTGCCAGCTCACCAGAGTCGGGGTTCTCCTACGAGCAGTACTTC

D: -
size: -
J: TRBJ2-7
V: TRBV12-5
CDR3: CASGLGGGTYEQYF
DNA: TGTGCTAGTGGTTTGGGGGGGGGCACCTACGAGCAGTACTTC

D: -
size: -
J: TRBJ1-2
V: TRBV7-9
CDR3: CASSSPGVRYGYTF
DNA: TGTGCCAGCAGCTCACCGGGGGTCCGCTATGGCTACACCTTC

D: -
size: -
J: TRBJ1-2
V: TRBV11-2
CDR3: CASSKKGGYTF
DNA: TGTGCCAGCAGCAAGAAAGGTGGCTACACCTTC

D: -
size: -
J: TRBJ2-2
V: TRBV6-2/TRBV6-3
CDR3: CASSPGFGPGELFF
DNA: TGTGCCAGCAGCCCGGGCTTCGGGCCCGGGGAGCTGTTTTTT

D: TRBD1
size: -
J: TRBJ1-5
V: TRBV15
CDR3: CATSEEDRANDQPQHF
DNA: TGTGCCACCAGCGAGGAGGACAGGGCGAACGATCAGCCCCAGCATTTT

D: TRBD2
size: -
J: TRBJ2-2
V: TRBV10-3
CDR3: CAISEFLSGAGVGTGELFF
DNA: TGTGCCATCAGTGAGTTCCTATCCGGAGCGGGGGTAGGAACCGGGGAGCTGTTTTTT

D: TRBD2
size: -
J: TRBJ2-3
V: TRBV19
CDR3: CASSPFGLAGDTQYF
DNA: TGTGCCAGTAGTCCATTCGGACTAGCAGGAGATACGCAGTATTTT

D: -
size: few
J: TRBJ2-7
V: TRBV7-2
CDR3: CASSLRGLYEQYF
DNA: TGTGCCAGCAGCTTAAGGGGACTTTACGAGCAGTACTTC

D: -
size: -
J: TRBJ1-3
V: TRBV2
CDR3: CARRQSSGNTIYF
DNA: TGTGCCAGAAGACAGAGCTCTGGAAACACCATATATTTT

D: TRBD2
size: -
J: TRBJ2-2
V: TRBV27
CDR3: CASSTPLAGRVGELFF
DNA: TGTGCCAGCAGTACTCCGCTAGCGGGGAGGGTCGGGGAGCTGTTTTTT

D: -
size: once
J: TRBJ2-7
V: TRBV6-5
CDR3: CASSGWGVSSYEQYF
DNA: TGTGCCAGCAGTGGGTGGGGCGTGAGCTCCTACGAGCAGTACTTC

D: TRBD1
size: few
J: TRBJ1-5
V: TRBV19
CDR3: CASSSDRGANQPQHF
DNA: TGTGCCAGTAGTAGTGACAGGGGGGCTAATCAGCCCCAGCATTTT

D: -
size: -
J: TRBJ1-2
V: TRBV7-2
CDR3: CASSWGGLGGYTF
DNA: TGTGCCAGCAGCTGGGGGGGCCTTGGTGGCTACACCTTC

D: -
size: -
J: TRBJ1-2
V: TRBV20-1
CDR3: CSAKPPIGQGKAGYGYTF
DNA: TGCAGTGCTAAGCCCCCGATAGGGCAGGGCAAGGCCGGGTATGGCTACACCTTC

D: -
size: few
J: TRBJ2-2
V: TRBV7-2
CDR3: CASSLNRGLSKPLGELFF
DNA: TGTGCCAGCAGCTTGAACAGGGGACTCTCTAAACCTCTCGGGGAGCTGTTTTTT

D: -
size: -
J: TRBJ2-3
V: TRBV9
CDR3: CASSFQAVVTDTQYF
DNA: TGTGCCAGCAGTTTCCAGGCCGTTGTTACAGATACGCAGTATTTT

D: -
size: few
J: TRBJ1-1
V: TRBV6-1
CDR3: CASTTRLGINTEAFF
DNA: TGTGCCAGCACCACCCGCCTGGGTATAAACACTGAAGCTTTCTTT

D: TRBD2
size: -
J: TRBJ2-1
V: TRBV10-2
CDR3: CASRALAGGRDEQFF
DNA: TGCGCCAGCAGAGCACTAGCGGGAGGGAGGGATGAGCAGTTCTTC

D: -
size: few
J: TRBJ2-5
V: TRBV7-2
CDR3: CASSLKQPQETQYF
DNA: TGTGCCAGCAGCTTAAAACAGCCTCAAGAGACCCAGTACTTC

D: TRBD2
size: -
J: TRBJ2-7
V: TRBV7-2
CDR3: CASSLASGLAQYGQYF
DNA: TGTGCCAGCAGCTTAGCGTCGGGACTAGCGCAGTACGGGCAGTACTTC

D: TRBD2
size: many
J: TRBJ2-1
V: TRBV6-2/TRBV6-3
CDR3: CASSRGLADEQFF
DNA: TGTGCCAGCAGCCGTGGACTAGCTGATGAGCAGTTCTTC

D: -
size: -
J: TRBJ2-7
V: TRBV28
CDR3: CAVGSGYEQYF
DNA: TGTGCTGTAGGGAGTGGCTACGAGCAGTACTTC

D: TRBD2
size: -
J: TRBJ2-1
V: TRBV7-2
CDR3: CASSRNRDYNNEQFF
DNA: TGTGCCAGCAGCCGGAACCGGGACTATAACAATGAGCAGTTCTTC

D: -
size: -
J: TRBJ1-2
V: TRBV19
CDR3: CASSIFGNYGYTF
DNA: TGTGCCAGTAGTATATTTGGTAACTATGGCTACACCTTC

D: -
size: -
J: TRBJ2-3
V: TRBV2
CDR3: CATKVGNTDTQYF
DNA: TGTGCTACCAAGGTGGGGAACACAGATACGCAGTATTTT

D: -
size: -
J: TRBJ1-2
V: TRBV15
CDR3: CATRSRLNYGYTF
DNA: TGTGCCACCAGATCTCGACTCAACTATGGCTACACCTTC

D: TRBD1
size: -
J: TRBJ1-2
V: TRBV4-1
CDR3: CASSHDQTGSYGYTF
DNA: TGCGCCAGCAGCCACGACCAGACAGGGTCCTATGGCTACACCTTC

D: TRBD1
size: -
J: TRBJ2-1
V: TRBV11-2
CDR3: CASSFTGAPGGEQFF
DNA: TGTGCCAGCAGCTTTACAGGGGCCCCTGGGGGTGAGCAGTTCTTC

D: TRBD2
size: many
J: TRBJ2-1
V: TRBV7-2
CDR3: CASSGTSGLNEQFF
DNA: TGTGCCAGCAGCGGGACTAGCGGCCTCAATGAGCAGTTCTTC

D: TRBD2
size: few
J: TRBJ2-5
V: TRBV20-1
CDR3: CRAGTSGETQYF
DNA: TGCAGGGCCGGGACTAGCGGTGAGACCCAGTACTTC

D: TRBD2
size: -
J: TRBJ2-1
V: TRBV24-1
CDR3: CATSDPGTSEQFF
DNA: TGTGCCACCAGTGATCCGGGGACTAGTGAGCAGTTCTTC

D: TRBD1
size: few
J: TRBJ1-1
V: TRBV6-6
CDR3: CASRPDRGGAEAFF
DNA: TGTGCCAGCCGGCCTGACAGGGGCGGGGCTGAAGCTTTCTTT

D: TRBD1
size: many
J: TRBJ1-2
V: TRBV28
CDR3: CASSRTGGSYYGYTF
DNA: TGTGCCAGCAGTCGGACAGGGGGCTCTTACTATGGCTACACCTTC

D: TRBD1
size: many
J: TRBJ1-1
V: TRBV7-2
CDR3: CASSLIQGANTEAFF
DNA: TGTGCCAGCAGCTTAATACAGGGGGCAAACACTGAAGCTTTCTTT

D: -
size: -
J: TRBJ2-1
V: TRBV2
CDR3: CASTPGWPYQNEQFF
DNA: TGTGCCAGCACCCCCGGTTGGCCCTACCAGAATGAGCAGTTCTTC

D: -
size: few
J: TRBJ1-4
V: TRBV6-5
CDR3: CASSQVADGLYEKLFF
DNA: TGTGCCAGCAGTCAGGTAGCCGACGGCCTATATGAAAAACTGTTTTTT

D: -
size: -
J: TRBJ2-1
V: TRBV19
CDR3: CASSIRAAGGSHNNEQFF
DNA: TGTGCCAGTAGTATTAGGGCTGCCGGGGGCTCTCATAACAATGAGCAGTTCTTC

D: -
size: -
J: TRBJ2-5
V: TRBV12-3/TRBV12-4
CDR3: CASTPGLAEETQYF
DNA: TGTGCCAGCACCCCCGGGCTAGCAGAAGAGACCCAGTACTTC

D: -
size: few
J: TRBJ1-3
V: TRBV5-1
CDR3: CASGDVSGNTIYF
DNA: TGCGCCAGCGGGGACGTCTCTGGAAACACCATATATTTT

D: -
size: few
J: TRBJ2-7
V: TRBV12-3/TRBV12-4
CDR3: CASSTGVHEQYF
DNA: TGTGCCAGCAGTACGGGGGTCCACGAGCAGTACTTC